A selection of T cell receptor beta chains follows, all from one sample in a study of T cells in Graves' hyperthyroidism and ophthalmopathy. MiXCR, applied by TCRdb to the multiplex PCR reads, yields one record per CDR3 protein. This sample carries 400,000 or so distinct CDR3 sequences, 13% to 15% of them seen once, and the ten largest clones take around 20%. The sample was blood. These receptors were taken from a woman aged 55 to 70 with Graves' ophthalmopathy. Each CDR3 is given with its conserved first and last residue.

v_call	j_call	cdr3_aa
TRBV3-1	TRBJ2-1	CASSPPSGRAGEQFF
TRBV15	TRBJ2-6	CATSRGPGTMSGANVLTF
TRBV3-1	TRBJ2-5	CASSQRWGAGQETQYF
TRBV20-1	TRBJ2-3	CSARDLNLRLAGIADTQYF
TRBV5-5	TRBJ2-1	CASSLALREQFF
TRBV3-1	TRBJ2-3	CASSRGSGRSADTQYF
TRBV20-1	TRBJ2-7	CSALEAGEREQYF
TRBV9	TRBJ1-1	CASSPLAMNTEAFF
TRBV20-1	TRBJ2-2	CSAEGPANTGELFF
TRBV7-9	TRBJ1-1	CASSFIKDGEAFF
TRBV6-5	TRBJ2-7	CASSYSGTSVLEGYEQYF